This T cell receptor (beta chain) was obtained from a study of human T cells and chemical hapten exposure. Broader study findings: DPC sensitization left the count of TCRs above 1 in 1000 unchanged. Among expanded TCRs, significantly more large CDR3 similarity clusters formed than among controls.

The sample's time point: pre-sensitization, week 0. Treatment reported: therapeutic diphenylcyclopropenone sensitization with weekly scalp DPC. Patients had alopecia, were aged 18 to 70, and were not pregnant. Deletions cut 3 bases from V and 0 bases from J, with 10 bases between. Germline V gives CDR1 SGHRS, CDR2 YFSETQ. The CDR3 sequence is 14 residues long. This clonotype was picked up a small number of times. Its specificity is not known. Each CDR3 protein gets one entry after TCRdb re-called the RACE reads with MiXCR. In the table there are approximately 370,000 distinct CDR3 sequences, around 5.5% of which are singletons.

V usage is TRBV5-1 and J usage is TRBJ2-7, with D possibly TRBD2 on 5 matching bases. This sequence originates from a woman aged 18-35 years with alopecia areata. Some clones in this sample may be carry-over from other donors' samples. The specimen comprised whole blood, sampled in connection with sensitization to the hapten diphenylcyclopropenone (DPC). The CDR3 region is CASSSERASYEQYF. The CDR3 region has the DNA TGCGCCAGCAGCTCCGAGAGGGCCTCCTACGAGCAGTACTTC.